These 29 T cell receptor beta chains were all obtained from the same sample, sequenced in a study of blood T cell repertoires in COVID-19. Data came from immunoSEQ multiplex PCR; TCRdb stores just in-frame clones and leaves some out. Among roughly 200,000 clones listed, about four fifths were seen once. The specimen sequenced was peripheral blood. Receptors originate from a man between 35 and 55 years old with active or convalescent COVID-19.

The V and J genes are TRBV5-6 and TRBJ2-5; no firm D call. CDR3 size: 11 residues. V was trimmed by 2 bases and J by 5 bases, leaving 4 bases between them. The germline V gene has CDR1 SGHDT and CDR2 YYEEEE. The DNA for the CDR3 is TGTGCCAGCAGCTTCGGGGAGACCCAGTACTTC. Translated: CASSFGETQYF.

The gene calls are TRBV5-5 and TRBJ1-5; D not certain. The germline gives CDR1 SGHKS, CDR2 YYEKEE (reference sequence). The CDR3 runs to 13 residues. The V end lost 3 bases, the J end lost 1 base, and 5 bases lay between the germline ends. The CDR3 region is CASSSRSNQPQHF. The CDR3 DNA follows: TGTGCCAGCAGCTCGCGGAGCAATCAGCCCCAGCATTTT.

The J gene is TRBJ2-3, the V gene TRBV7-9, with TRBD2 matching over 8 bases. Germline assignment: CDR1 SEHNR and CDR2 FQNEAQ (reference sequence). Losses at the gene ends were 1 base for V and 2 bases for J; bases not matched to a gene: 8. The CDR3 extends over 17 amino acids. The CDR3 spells CASSLDGTRFPTDTQYF. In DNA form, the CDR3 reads TGTGCCAGCAGCTTAGACGGGACTAGATTTCCCACAGATACGCAGTATTTT.

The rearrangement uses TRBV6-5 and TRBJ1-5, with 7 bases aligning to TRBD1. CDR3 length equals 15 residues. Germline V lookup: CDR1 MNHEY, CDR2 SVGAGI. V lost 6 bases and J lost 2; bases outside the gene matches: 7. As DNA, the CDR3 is TGTGCCAGCAGACCGAGGGGGCCCGGCAATCAGCCCCAGCATTTT. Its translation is CASRPRGPGNQPQHF.

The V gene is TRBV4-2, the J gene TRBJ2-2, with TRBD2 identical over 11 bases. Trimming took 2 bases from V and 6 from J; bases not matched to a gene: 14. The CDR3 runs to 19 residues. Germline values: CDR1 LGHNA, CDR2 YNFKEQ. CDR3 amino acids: CASSQSLVLLAGEAGELFF. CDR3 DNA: TGTGCCAGCAGCCAATCCCTCGTATTACTAGCGGGAGAGGCCGGGGAGCTGTTTTTT.

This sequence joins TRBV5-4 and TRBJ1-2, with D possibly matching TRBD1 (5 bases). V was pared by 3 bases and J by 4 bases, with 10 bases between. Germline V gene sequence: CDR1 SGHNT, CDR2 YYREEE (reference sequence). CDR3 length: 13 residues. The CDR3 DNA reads TGTGCCAGCAGCTCCGCAGGGTCCTATGGCTACACCTTC. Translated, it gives CASSSAGSYGYTF.

DNA of the CDR3: TGCGCCAGCAGTTCTAGCGGGACTAACACCGGGGAGCTGTTTTTT. It codes for CASSSSGTNTGELFF. V usage is TRBV5-1 and J usage is TRBJ2-2, with 9 positions matching TRBD2. J gave up 2 bases and V 5 bases, and 4 bases lay outside the gene matches. CDR1 SGHRS and CDR2 YFSETQ come from the germline V gene. This CDR3 is built from 15 residues.

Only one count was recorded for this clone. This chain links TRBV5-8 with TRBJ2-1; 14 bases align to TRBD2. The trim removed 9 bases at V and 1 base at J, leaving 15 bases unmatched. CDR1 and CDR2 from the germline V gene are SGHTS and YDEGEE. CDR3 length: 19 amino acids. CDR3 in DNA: TGTGCCACCCTATCCTTGACTAGCGGGGGGGCTTGGTCCTACAATGAGCAGTTCTTC. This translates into CATLSLTSGGAWSYNEQFF.

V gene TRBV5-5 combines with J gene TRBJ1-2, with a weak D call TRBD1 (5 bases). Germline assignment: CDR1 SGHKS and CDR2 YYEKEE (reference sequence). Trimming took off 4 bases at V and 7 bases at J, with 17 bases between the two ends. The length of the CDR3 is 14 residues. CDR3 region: CASSPGRGGFGYTF. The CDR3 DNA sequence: TGTGCCAGCAGCCCGGGCCGGGGGGGATTTGGCTACACCTTC.

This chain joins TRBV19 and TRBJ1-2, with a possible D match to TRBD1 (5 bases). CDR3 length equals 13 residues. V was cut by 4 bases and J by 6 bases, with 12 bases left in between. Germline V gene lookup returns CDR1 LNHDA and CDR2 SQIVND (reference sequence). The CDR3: CASSRQGTNGYTF. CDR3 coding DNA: TGTGCCAGTAGTAGGCAGGGTACGAATGGCTACACCTTC.

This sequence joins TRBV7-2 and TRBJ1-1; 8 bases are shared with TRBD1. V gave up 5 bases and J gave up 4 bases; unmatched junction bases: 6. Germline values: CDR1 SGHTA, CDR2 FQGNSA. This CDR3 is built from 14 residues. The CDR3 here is CASSRQGAGTEAFF. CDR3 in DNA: TGTGCCAGCAGCCGCCAGGGGGCCGGCACTGAAGCTTTCTTT.

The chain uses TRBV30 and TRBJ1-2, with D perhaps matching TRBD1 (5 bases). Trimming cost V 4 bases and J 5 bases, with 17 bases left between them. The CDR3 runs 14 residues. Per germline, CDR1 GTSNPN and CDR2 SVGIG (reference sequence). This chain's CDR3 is CAWTGAGPPYGYTF. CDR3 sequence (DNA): TGTGCCTGGACAGGTGCAGGGCCCCCATATGGCTACACCTTC.

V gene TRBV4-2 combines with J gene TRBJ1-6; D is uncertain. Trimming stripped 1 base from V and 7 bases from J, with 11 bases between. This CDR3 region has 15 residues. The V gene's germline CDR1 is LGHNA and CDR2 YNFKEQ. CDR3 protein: CASSQAWQENSPLHF. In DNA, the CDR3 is TGTGCCAGCAGCCAAGCGTGGCAGGAAAATTCACCCCTCCACTTT.

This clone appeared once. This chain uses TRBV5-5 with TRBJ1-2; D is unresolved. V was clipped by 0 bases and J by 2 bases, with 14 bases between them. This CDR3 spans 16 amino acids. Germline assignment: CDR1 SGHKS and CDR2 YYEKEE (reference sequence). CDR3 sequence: CASSLAPDLGNYGYTF. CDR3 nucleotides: TGTGCCAGCAGCTTGGCCCCAGACCTAGGAAACTATGGCTACACCTTC.

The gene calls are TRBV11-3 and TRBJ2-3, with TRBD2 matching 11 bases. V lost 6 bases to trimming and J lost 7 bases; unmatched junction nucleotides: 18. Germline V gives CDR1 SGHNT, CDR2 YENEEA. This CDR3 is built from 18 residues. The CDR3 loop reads CASSSVLAGDWGRNTQYF. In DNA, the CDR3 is TGTGCCAGCAGTTCGGTACTAGCGGGGGATTGGGGAAGGAATACGCAGTATTTT.

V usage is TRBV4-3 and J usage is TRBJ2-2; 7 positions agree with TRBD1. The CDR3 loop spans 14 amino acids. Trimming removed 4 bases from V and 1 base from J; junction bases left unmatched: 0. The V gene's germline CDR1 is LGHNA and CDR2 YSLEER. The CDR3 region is CASSRDRNTGELFF. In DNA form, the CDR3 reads TGCGCCAGCAGCCGGGACAGGAACACCGGGGAGCTGTTTTTT.

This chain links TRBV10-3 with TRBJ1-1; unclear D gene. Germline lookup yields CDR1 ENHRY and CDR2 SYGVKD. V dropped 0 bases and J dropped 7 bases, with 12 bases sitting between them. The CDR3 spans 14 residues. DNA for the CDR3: TGTGCCATCAGTGAGTCTAACAGTCTGAGTGAAGCTTTCTTT. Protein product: CAISESNSLSEAFF.

CDR3 nucleotides: TGTGCCAGCAGGGGGACAGCCAATAATTCACCCCTCCACTTT. Translating it yields CASRGTANNSPLHF. The rearrangement links TRBV2 to TRBJ1-6, with 7 nucleotides matching TRBD1. Germline V gene data show CDR1 as SNHLY and CDR2 as FYNNEI. Trimming at V came to 6 bases and at J to 5 bases, leaving 4 bases not matched to a gene. The CDR3 has 14 residues.

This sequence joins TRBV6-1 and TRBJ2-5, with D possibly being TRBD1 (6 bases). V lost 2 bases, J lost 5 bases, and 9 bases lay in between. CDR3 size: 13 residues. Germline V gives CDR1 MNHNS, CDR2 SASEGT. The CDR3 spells CASSEQGWETQYF. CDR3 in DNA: TGTGCCAGCAGTGAACAGGGGTGGGAGACCCAGTACTTC.

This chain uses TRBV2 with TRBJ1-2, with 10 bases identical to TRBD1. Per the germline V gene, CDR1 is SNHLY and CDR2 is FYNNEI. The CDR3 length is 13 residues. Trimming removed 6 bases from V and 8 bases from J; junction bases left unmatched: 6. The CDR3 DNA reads TGTGCCAGCAGCTTGACAGGGGGCATAGGCTACACCTTC. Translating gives CASSLTGGIGYTF.

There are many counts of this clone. The CDR3 bases are TGCGCCAGCAGTGAGTCGCCAGGGGTAAATGAAGCTTTCTTT. Its translation is CASSESPGVNEAFF. The chain uses TRBV10-2 and TRBJ1-1; D might be TRBD1 (6 bases). The germline V gene has CDR1 WSHSY and CDR2 SAAADI. The CDR3 extends over 14 amino acids. Trimming cost V 0 bases and J 7 bases, with 12 bases left between them.

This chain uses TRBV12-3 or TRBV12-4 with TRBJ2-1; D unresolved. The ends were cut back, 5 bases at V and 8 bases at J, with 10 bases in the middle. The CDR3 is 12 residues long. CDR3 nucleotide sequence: TGTGCCAGCAGTCCTGGTAGCTATGAGCAGTTCTTC. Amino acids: CASSPGSYEQFF.

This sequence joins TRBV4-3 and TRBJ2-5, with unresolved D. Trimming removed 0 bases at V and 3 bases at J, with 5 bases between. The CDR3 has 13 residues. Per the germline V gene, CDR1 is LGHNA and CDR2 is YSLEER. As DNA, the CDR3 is TGCGCCAGCAGCCAAGATAGAAAAGAGACCCAGTACTTC. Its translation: CASSQDRKETQYF.

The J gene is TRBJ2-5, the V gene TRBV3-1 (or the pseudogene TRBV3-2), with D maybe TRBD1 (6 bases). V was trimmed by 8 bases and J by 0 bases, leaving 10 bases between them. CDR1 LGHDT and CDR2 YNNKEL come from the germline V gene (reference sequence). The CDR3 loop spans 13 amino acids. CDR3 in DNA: TGTGCCAGCCTTGGACAGAACCAAGAGACCCAGTACTTC. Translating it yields CASLGQNQETQYF.

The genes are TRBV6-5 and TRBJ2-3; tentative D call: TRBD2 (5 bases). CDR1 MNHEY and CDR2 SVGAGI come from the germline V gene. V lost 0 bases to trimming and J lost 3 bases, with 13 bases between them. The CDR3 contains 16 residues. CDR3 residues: CASSYSRAMGTDTQYF. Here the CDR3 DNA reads TGTGCCAGCAGTTACTCGAGGGCGATGGGGACAGATACGCAGTATTTT.

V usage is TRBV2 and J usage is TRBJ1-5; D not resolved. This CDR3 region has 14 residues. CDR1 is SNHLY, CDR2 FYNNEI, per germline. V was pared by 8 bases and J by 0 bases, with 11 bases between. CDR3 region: CASGFSSSNQPQHF. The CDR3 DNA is TGTGCCAGCGGTTTTAGCAGTAGCAATCAGCCCCAGCATTTT.

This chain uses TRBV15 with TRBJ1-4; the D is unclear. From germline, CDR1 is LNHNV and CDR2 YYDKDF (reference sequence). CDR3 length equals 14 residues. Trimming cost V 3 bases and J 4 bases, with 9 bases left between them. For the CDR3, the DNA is TGTGCCACCAGCAGGGGTACGGGTAATGAAAAACTGTTTTTT. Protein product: CATSRGTGNEKLFF.

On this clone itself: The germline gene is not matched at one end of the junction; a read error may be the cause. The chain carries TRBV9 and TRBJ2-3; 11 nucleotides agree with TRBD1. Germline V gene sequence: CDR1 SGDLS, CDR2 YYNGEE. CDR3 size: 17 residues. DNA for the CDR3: TGTGCCAGCAGCGGCGGGACAGGGGGTACTGGCACGGATACGCAGTATTTT. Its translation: CASSGGTGGTGTDTQYF.

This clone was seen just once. The CDR3 bases are TGTGCCAGCAGCGCCAGACAGGGTGGGTTTGGGGCCAACGTCCTGACTTTC. This encodes CASSARQGGFGANVLTF. The J gene is TRBJ2-6, the V gene TRBV5-6; 7 nucleotides align to TRBD1. The J segment lost 3 bases and the V segment lost 4 bases, leaving 10 bases of the junction unmatched. This CDR3 spans 17 amino acids. Germline-derived CDR1 and CDR2 are SGHDT and YYEEEE.